The 32 T cell receptor beta chains below were found in one sample sequenced in a study of shared clonotypes between healthy human individuals. Only in-frame clones appear in the TCRdb table, and some are missing; sequencing was by immunoSEQ multiplex PCR. Of about 1 million clones listed, 65% to 75% were seen once; the top ten hold 1.5%. Sequencing used memory CD4+ T cells sorted from blood. Subset described: CD45RA-negative fraction. All receptors come from a man aged 18 to 29 in good health.

V and J are TRBV6-1 and TRBJ1-1; 7 nucleotides agree with TRBD1. The trim removed 4 bases at V and 1 base at J, leaving 0 bases unmatched. Germline V lookup: CDR1 MNHNS, CDR2 SASEGT. This CDR3 contains 13 residues. CDR3 sequence reads: CASSGDRNTEAFF. Written as DNA, the CDR3 is TGTGCCAGCAGTGGGGACAGGAACACTGAAGCTTTCTTT.

V is TRBV7-9 and J is TRBJ1-5; no reliable D call. With 4 bases removed from V and 0 bases from J, the gap between germline ends came to 7 bases. The CDR3 loop spans 14 amino acids. Germline V gives CDR1 SEHNR, CDR2 FQNEAQ (reference sequence). This CDR3 reads CASSSRGSNQPQHF. CDR3 DNA: TGTGCCAGCAGCTCTCGTGGTAGCAATCAGCCCCAGCATTTT.

This clone was detected a few times. The chain has TRBV7-2 and TRBJ2-3; D is perhaps TRBD2 (6 bases). V shed 1 base and J shed 1 base, with 12 bases lying between them. The CDR3 covers 16 residues. CDR1 and CDR2 (germline): SGHTA, FQGNSA. CDR3 DNA: TGTGCCAGCAGCTTAGGCGGCGGGATCGGCACAGATACGCAGTATTTT. It specifies CASSLGGGIGTDTQYF.

This clone was observed a few times. The chain combines TRBV18 with TRBJ1-3; D is unclear. CDR3 size: 16 residues. V was clipped by 1 base and J by 6 bases, with 16 bases between them. Germline assignment: CDR1 KGHSH and CDR2 LQKENI. CDR3 in amino acids: CASSPLGINPTNTIYF. For the CDR3, the DNA is TGTGCCAGCTCACCACTGGGGATTAATCCGACAAACACCATATATTTT.

This chain joins TRBV5-1 and TRBJ1-1; TRBD1 aligns across 8 bases. This CDR3 has 15 residues. Germline CDR1 SGHRS, CDR2 YFSETQ. V gave up 4 bases and J gave up 1 base; unmatched junction bases: 6. CDR3 sequence (DNA): TGCGCCAGCAGCGATCAGGGGGCAGGGAACACTGAAGCTTTCTTT. Encoded protein: CASSDQGAGNTEAFF.

The V call is TRBV28, the J call TRBJ1-6, with 12 bases fitting TRBD1. This CDR3 contains 18 residues. CDR1 MDHEN and CDR2 SYDVKM come from the germline V gene. V shed 8 bases, J shed 14 bases, and the junction held 22 bases outside the gene matches. CDR3 sequence (DNA): TGTGCCAGCTTCTTTAGGGGTGGGGGACAGGGGGCTCCCTTCACCCTCCACTTT. Protein: CASFFRGGGQGAPFTLHF.

In its sample, this clone was seen a few times. The rearrangement joins TRBV6-5 to TRBJ1-4; no reliable D call. The V gene lost 5 bases and the J gene lost 2 bases, with 9 bases spanning the gap. The CDR3 runs 14 residues. Germline V gives CDR1 MNHEY, CDR2 SVGAGI. The CDR3 sequence: CASSVSKTNEKLFF. Here the CDR3 DNA reads TGTGCCAGCAGTGTGTCGAAGACTAATGAAAAACTGTTTTTT.

About this clone itself: Relative to the germline gene, one junction end is altered; a read error may explain this. The genes are TRBV28 and TRBJ2-7, with D possibly matching TRBD1 (6 bases). Germline V lookup: CDR1 MDHEN, CDR2 SYDVKM. The CDR3 is 11 residues long. The DNA of the CDR3 is TGTGCCAGCAGTCCGAGGGGGATGGAGGACTTC. Encoded protein: CASSPRGMEDF.

J is TRBJ2-1 and V is TRBV19; D may match TRBD1 or TRBD2 (5 bases each). The CDR3 is 14 amino acids. CDR1 and CDR2 (germline): LNHDA, SQIVND (reference sequence). V gave up 3 bases and J gave up 6 bases, with 12 bases separating them. CDR3 protein: CASSILGRGNEQFF. CDR3 nucleotides: TGTGCCAGTAGTATTTTGGGACGGGGCAATGAGCAGTTCTTC.

This clone was recorded once. The chain couples TRBV6-4 to TRBJ2-7, with D possibly being TRBD1 (6 bases). This CDR3 has 13 residues. CDR1 is MRHNA and CDR2 is SNTAGT in the germline V gene. Trimming shortened V by 7 bases and J by 1 base, and 11 bases separated the two germline ends. The DNA for the CDR3 is TGTGCCAGCAATAACAGGGAGTCCTACGAGCAGTACTTC. Protein: CASNNRESYEQYF.

On this clone itself: Other nucleotide sequences from this sample produce the same CDR3. V usage is TRBV2 and J usage is TRBJ2-5; D is tentatively TRBD1 or TRBD2 (5 bases each). In germline, CDR1 is SNHLY, CDR2 FYNNEI. This CDR3 has 13 amino acids. Trimming took off 3 bases at V and 2 bases at J, with 7 bases between the two ends. The CDR3 DNA follows: TGTGCCAGCAGTGATTGGGGGCAAGAGACCCAGTACTTC. This sequence encodes CASSDWGQETQYF.

The chain employs TRBV7-2 and TRBJ1-5; 8 bases are shared with TRBD1. This CDR3 contains 15 residues. The germline gives CDR1 SGHTA, CDR2 FQGNSA. Trimming at V came to 7 bases and at J to 5 bases, leaving 10 bases not matched to a gene. The CDR3 region is CASNEGQGSYQPQHF. Here the CDR3 DNA reads TGTGCCAGCAACGAAGGACAGGGCTCGTATCAGCCCCAGCATTTT.

CDR3 coding DNA: TGTGCCAGCAGCCCAGAAGGGCGAACCATCGAGCAGTACTTC. It codes for CASSPEGRTIEQYF. The rearrangement uses TRBV5-4 and TRBJ2-7; D is uncertain. Germline V gene lookup returns CDR1 SGHNT and CDR2 YYREEE (reference sequence). V lost 4 bases to trimming and J lost 6 bases, with 17 bases between them. The CDR3 loop spans 14 amino acids.

The chain employs TRBV20-1 and TRBJ2-3, with D possibly being TRBD2 (5 bases). Germline V gene lookup returns CDR1 DFQATT and CDR2 SNEGSKA (reference sequence). The CDR3 is made up of 11 amino acids. Trimming left V 5 bases short and J 6 bases short, with 9 bases between. The CDR3 loop is CSAPIADTQYF. The CDR3 nucleotides read TGCAGTGCTCCTATAGCGGATACGCAGTATTTT.

This chain connects TRBV27 to TRBJ1-4; D is undetermined. Trimming shortened V by 2 bases and J by 0 bases, and 7 bases separated the two germline ends. The length of the CDR3 is 15 residues. Germline CDR1 reads MNHEY; CDR2 reads SMNVEV (reference sequence). Here the CDR3 reads CASSLRATTNEKLFF. CDR3 DNA sequence: TGTGCCAGCAGTTTACGGGCAACAACTAATGAAAAACTGTTTTTT.

Notes on this clone: This specimen includes other DNA sequences encoding the same CDR3. The chain combines TRBV5-8 with TRBJ1-6; a possible D gene is TRBD1 (5 bases). V was trimmed by 2 bases and J by 5 bases, leaving 8 bases between them. This CDR3 region has 14 residues. From germline, CDR1 is SGHTS and CDR2 YDEGEE. The CDR3 nucleotides read TGTGCCAGCAGCTTCCGGGGCGATAATTCACCCCTCCACTTT. Protein: CASSFRGDNSPLHF.

The chain joins TRBV5-4 to TRBJ2-1, with D perhaps TRBD1 (5 bases). V lost 9 bases and J 1 base, leaving 11 bases between the germline ends. The CDR3 runs to 13 residues. The germline V gene encodes CDR1 SGHNT and CDR2 YYREEE (reference sequence). CDR3 DNA sequence: TGTGCCATGAAGGGGCAATCCTACAATGAGCAGTTCTTC. Translation: CAMKGQSYNEQFF.

The chain carries TRBV28 and TRBJ2-7; TRBD2 matches 13 bases. The CDR3 has 16 residues. The V gene end was trimmed by 4 bases and the J gene end by 2 bases; junction bases not matched to a gene: 5. Germline V CDR1 and CDR2: MDHEN, SYDVKM. The CDR3 spells CASSSRLAGGPYEQYF. Here the CDR3 DNA reads TGTGCCAGCAGTTCCCGACTAGCGGGGGGACCCTACGAGCAGTACTTC.

This chain uses TRBV23-1 with TRBJ2-2; 9 nucleotides agree with TRBD1. TRBV23-1 is flagged as an ORF with uncertain function. V lost 4 bases and J lost 7; bases outside the gene matches: 10. The CDR3 covers 16 residues. CDR3 protein: CASSRAWTGAGGELFF. As DNA, the CDR3 is TGCGCCAGCAGTCGGGCGTGGACAGGGGCGGGCGGGGAGCTGTTTTTT.

This chain connects TRBV28 to TRBJ1-5; possibly TRBD1 for D (5 bases). Germline CDR1 MDHEN, CDR2 SYDVKM. This CDR3 is 15 amino acids long. V gave up 2 bases and J gave up 2 bases, with 10 bases separating them. This CDR3 reads CASSLGGLRNQPQHF. CDR3 nucleotides: TGTGCCAGCAGTTTAGGGGGTTTGCGCAATCAGCCCCAGCATTTT.

This clone has just one count. This rearrangement joins TRBV5-1 to TRBJ1-1, with unresolved D. This CDR3 has 15 amino acids. Germline CDR1 reads SGHRS; CDR2 reads YFSETQ. Trimming took 2 bases from V and 1 from J, leaving 12 bases between them. In nucleotides, the CDR3 is TGCGCCAGCAGCTTTGGTTTGTCCGCGAACACTGAAGCTTTCTTT. Translation: CASSFGLSANTEAFF.

The V call is TRBV19, the J call TRBJ1-6; D remains ambiguous. The CDR3 runs 13 residues. Per germline, CDR1 LNHDA and CDR2 SQIVND (reference sequence). With 6 bases removed from V and 10 bases from J, the gap between germline ends came to 13 bases. The CDR3 reads CASRRVENSPLHF. Here the CDR3 DNA reads TGTGCCAGTAGACGGGTAGAAAACTCACCCCTCCACTTT.

This clone has just one count. A much more abundant neighbour one base away suggests this may be a read error. Other DNA sequences in this specimen translate into the identical CDR3. The CDR3 here is CASSVRLYEQYF. The CDR3 DNA reads TGTGCCAGCAGTGTCCGCCTCTACGAACAGTACTTC. This chain links TRBV2 with TRBJ2-7; D is unresolved. The CDR3 is 12 amino acids. Germline V gene sequence: CDR1 SNHLY, CDR2 FYNNEI.

This clone appeared many times. The rearrangement joins TRBV11-2 to TRBJ1-2; 9 nucleotides agree with TRBD1. CDR1 is SGHAT and CDR2 is FQNNGV in the germline V gene. The ends lost 7 bases at V and 6 bases at J; junction bases unmatched: 9. CDR3 length: 14 amino acids. CDR3 nucleotide sequence: TGTGCCAGCAAGGTTAACAGGGGGCTTGATGGCTACACCTTC. Translated: CASKVNRGLDGYTF.

V is TRBV27 and J is TRBJ1-1, with D possibly TRBD1 on 5 matching bases. Germline CDR1 is MNHEY and CDR2 is SMNVEV (reference sequence). The V gene lost 2 bases and the J gene lost 9 bases, with 19 bases spanning the gap. The CDR3 spans 15 residues. CDR3 sequence reads: CASSLQGQPFGKAFF. Here the CDR3 DNA reads TGTGCCAGCAGTTTACAGGGCCAGCCCTTTGGAAAAGCTTTCTTT.

The chain employs TRBV7-2 and TRBJ2-3, with 7 bases aligning to TRBD2. This CDR3 contains 16 residues. Germline CDR1 and CDR2: SGHTA and FQGNSA. Germline trimming cut 2 bases from V and 3 bases from J; bases unmatched to any gene: 8. The DNA for the CDR3 is TGTGCCAGCAGCTTAAACCAAGCGGGAATAACAGATACGCAGTATTTT. It translates to CASSLNQAGITDTQYF.

The rearrangement joins TRBV10-3 to TRBJ1-3; D is undetermined. Germline V gene lookup returns CDR1 ENHRY and CDR2 SYGVKD. CDR3 length: 10 amino acids. V gave up 8 bases and J gave up 8 bases, with 7 bases separating them. The CDR3 DNA sequence: TGTGCCATCCGCGTCGACACCATATATTTT. Translated, it gives CAIRVDTIYF.

This clone has just a few counts. V and J are TRBV7-2 and TRBJ2-1, with D maybe TRBD2 (6 bases). Per germline, CDR1 SGHTA and CDR2 FQGNSA. V was pared by 2 bases and J by 10 bases, with 21 bases between. CDR3 length: 16 residues. CDR3 amino acids: CASSLIGGSQAPEQFF. CDR3 bases: TGTGCCAGCAGCTTAATCGGGGGATCACAGGCACCCGAGCAGTTCTTC.

This clone was found a few times. This chain connects TRBV5-1 to TRBJ2-2; D is uncertain. The V gene lost 0 bases and the J gene lost 1 base, with 4 bases spanning the gap. The CDR3 runs to 14 residues. Per germline, CDR1 SGHRS and CDR2 YFSETQ. The chain's CDR3 is CASSLARNTGELFF. The CDR3 DNA follows: TGCGCCAGCAGCTTGGCTCGGAACACCGGGGAGCTGTTTTTT.

The chain has TRBV18 and TRBJ1-2; possible D gene TRBD1, 6 bases. Germline loops: CDR1 KGHSH, CDR2 LQKENI. V was trimmed by 3 bases and J by 4 bases, leaving 18 bases between them. The CDR3 spans 16 residues. The chain's CDR3 is CASSPGGLAGAYGYTF. CDR3 sequence (DNA): TGTGCCAGCTCACCTGGGGGTCTGGCAGGGGCCTATGGCTACACCTTC.

The chain links TRBV5-4 to TRBJ1-2, with a tentative D call TRBD1 (6 bases). Germline V gives CDR1 SGHNT, CDR2 YYREEE (reference sequence). The CDR3 length is 17 residues. Trimming stripped 0 bases from V and 2 bases from J, with 17 bases between. CDR3 protein: CASSLGAHREGNYGYTF. CDR3 in DNA: TGTGCCAGCAGCTTGGGGGCGCACAGGGAAGGCAACTATGGCTACACCTTC.

The V and J genes are TRBV6-5 and TRBJ1-1; D ambiguous. This CDR3 has 12 amino acids. V lost 5 bases and J 2 bases, leaving 6 bases between the germline ends. Per the germline V gene, CDR1 is MNHEY and CDR2 is SVGAGI. CDR3 DNA: TGTGCCAGCAGTAACATCAACACTGAAGCTTTCTTT. Residues: CASSNINTEAFF.